This is a list of T cell receptor beta chains from one sample in a study of CD8 T cells in ankylosing spondylitis. TCRdb independently ran MiXCR on the 5' RACE reads; one entry per CDR3 protein. This sample has approximately 500,000 distinct CDR3 sequences, with over 9.5% found just once. The material sequenced was blood, either unsorted or a sorted T cell fraction (not recorded which). These receptors all come from a male donor with ankylosing spondylitis. CDR3s include the opening cysteine and the closing phenylalanine or tryptophan. A D gene is named only where the DNA matches it firmly. Size tells how often a clone was seen (once, few, many) or the class of an expanded clone, and some rows leave it out.

V gene	J gene	D gene	clone size	CDR3 DNA	CDR3 protein
TRBV7-6	TRBJ2-1	TRBD2	NA	TGTGCCAGCAGCCCAAGACTAGCGGAAGCCTACAATGAGCAGTTCTTC	CASSPRLAEAYNEQFF
TRBV5-5	TRBJ2-6	NA	many	TGTGCCAGCAGCTTGGGTCAGAGCTCTGGGGCCAACGTCCTGACTTTC	CASSLGQSSGANVLTF
TRBV7-9	TRBJ1-1	NA	NA	TGTGCCAGCAGCTTATATCACGGGAACACTGAAGCTTTCTTT	CASSLYHGNTEAFF
TRBV29-1	TRBJ1-1	NA	many	TGCAGCGTAGACAGAACTGAAGCTTTCTTT	CSVDRTEAFF
TRBV5-1	TRBJ2-3	TRBD2	few	TGCGCCAGCAGCTTGGTCCGAGCGGGAGGAACAGATACGCAGTATTTT	CASSLVRAGGTDTQYF
TRBV5-1	TRBJ2-3	NA	few	TGCGCCAGCAGCTCCCACACAGATACGCAGTATTTT	CASSSHTDTQYF
TRBV10-2	TRBJ1-5	NA	NA	TGCGCCAGCAGAGGGGGAGGGGGCAATCAGCCCCAGCATTTT	CASRGGGGNQPQHF
TRBV7-8	TRBJ2-1	TRBD2	NA	TGTGCCAGCAGCTTAGCTAGGACTAGCGGGAGATATGAGCAGTTCTTC	CASSLARTSGRYEQFF
TRBV27	TRBJ2-2	TRBD2	few	TGTGCCAGCAGTGGACTAGCGGGAGGTTACACCGGGGAGCTGTTTTTT	CASSGLAGGYTGELFF
TRBV3-1	TRBJ2-7	NA	few	TGTGCCAGCGGATCGACAGAATTTTACGAGCAGTACTTC	CASGSTEFYEQYF
TRBV5-1	TRBJ2-4	NA	few	TGCGCCAGCAGCTTGAACAGTCGATTAGCCAAAAACATTCAGTACTTC	CASSLNSRLAKNIQYF
TRBV6-5	TRBJ1-4	NA	few	TGTGCCAGCAGTTATAGGCCAGAGGATGAAAAACTGTTTTTT	CASSYRPEDEKLFF
TRBV19	TRBJ2-1	TRBD2	once	TGTGCCAGTAGGACTAGCGGGAGGGCTTCCTACAATGAGCAGTTCTTC	CASRTSGRASYNEQFF
TRBV20-1	TRBJ2-7	NA	few	TGCAGTGCTAGAGATCGGTGGCGCCACGAGCAGTACTTC	CSARDRWRHEQYF
TRBV10-3	TRBJ2-1	TRBD1	NA	TGTGCCATCAGACCCGGGACAGGGCGACTACTATCCAATGAGCAGTTCTTC	CAIRPGTGRLLSNEQFF
TRBV11-1	TRBJ2-4	TRBD1	once	TGTGCCAGCAGTCTCGACAGGGGCCTTCTCCCCAACCCCCTAGCCAAAAACAGTCAGTACTTC	CASSLDRGLLPNPLAKNSQYF
TRBV11-2	TRBJ2-5	TRBD2	NA	TGTGCCAGCCCGGGACTAGCGGGAGGGCCTGGATACCAAGAGACCCAGTACTTC	CASPGLAGGPGYQETQYF
TRBV12-5	TRBJ1-1	TRBD1	few	TGTGCTAGTGGTTTGAGGACAGGTAACACTGAAGCTTTCTTT	CASGLRTGNTEAFF
TRBV7-2	TRBJ2-7	NA	NA	TGTGCCAGCAGCTTCCGGCGGCAGGACACCCTAGACTTC	CASSFRRQDTLDF
TRBV5-1	TRBJ1-1	NA	NA	TGCGCCAGCAGCTTGAGTACAGGGAACACTGAAGCTTTCTTT	CASSLSTGNTEAFF
TRBV20-1	TRBJ2-4	TRBD2	few	TGCAGTGCTAGAGATCTGAGCGCTAGCGGGAGTTGGTCCAAAAACATTCAGTACTTC	CSARDLSASGSWSKNIQYF
TRBV5-7	TRBJ1-1	NA	few	TGTGCCAGCAGCTTGGCCGGTGTGGAATCGAACACTGAAGCTTTCTTT	CASSLAGVESNTEAFF
TRBV20-1	TRBJ2-7	TRBD2	NA	TGCAGTGCTAGGAGTCTAGCGGGAGAAGGCGAGCAGTACTTC	CSARSLAGEGEQYF
TRBV5-1	TRBJ2-3	NA	NA	TGCGCCAGCAGCCACGGAGGGCCAGATACGCAGTATTTT	CASSHGGPDTQYF
TRBV27	TRBJ2-4	NA	few	TGTGCCAGCAGTCCCAGGGACCCCTCGGGCAAAAACATTCAGTACTTC	CASSPRDPSGKNIQYF
TRBV29-1	TRBJ1-2	TRBD1	NA	TGCAGCGTTGACCCGGGACAGGGGCGTTTCTATGGCTACACCTTC	CSVDPGQGRFYGYTF
TRBV20-1	TRBJ1-5	NA	few	TGCAGTGCCCTGGCTTCGAACAATCAGCCCCAGCATTTT	CSALASNNQPQHF
TRBV27	TRBJ2-2	NA	NA	TGTGCCAGCAGCCCATGGGGCGGGGAGCTGTTTTTT	CASSPWGGELFF
TRBV7-9	TRBJ1-1	NA	few	TGTGCCAGCAGCTTAGCGCTGAGCGGGGGCACTGAAGCTTTCTTT	CASSLALSGGTEAFF
TRBV20-1	TRBJ2-3	TRBD2	few	TGCAGTGCGAGGACTAGCGGGGCCACAGATACGCAGTATTTT	CSARTSGATDTQYF
TRBV12-3/TRBV12-4	TRBJ2-5	NA	NA	TGTGCCAGCACCCTCGGACAGCCTGGGGAGACCCAGTACTTC	CASTLGQPGETQYF
TRBV27	TRBJ2-1	TRBD2	NA	TGTGCCAGCAGTTTCGCTAGCGGGAGTCCCGAGCAGTTCTTC	CASSFASGSPEQFF
TRBV7-2	TRBJ2-3	TRBD2	NA	TGTGCCAGCAGCCTAGGGGTCAGCGGGACGAGCACAGATACGCAGTATTTT	CASSLGVSGTSTDTQYF
TRBV11-2	TRBJ1-1	NA	NA	TGTGCCAGCAGCTTAGAGAGGGGACGTAGTGAAGCTTTCTTT	CASSLERGRSEAFF
TRBV20-1	TRBJ1-1	TRBD1	NA	TGCAGTGCGGACAGGGGGACGATTGAAGCTTTCTTT	CSADRGTIEAFF
TRBV12-3/TRBV12-4	TRBJ1-4	NA	many	TGTGCCAGCAGTTTCGTGTTCAATGAAAAACTGTTTTTT	CASSFVFNEKLFF
TRBV9	TRBJ2-3	NA	few	TGTGCCAGCAGCGTAGACGGGAGTGGTACAGATACGCAGTATTTT	CASSVDGSGTDTQYF
TRBV29-1	TRBJ2-1	TRBD2	many	TGCAGCGTTGCCGGGACTAGCGGCTACAATGAGCAGTTCTTC	CSVAGTSGYNEQFF
TRBV4-1	TRBJ2-5	NA	NA	TGCGCCAGCAGCCTTCGATCCGGGGGCAGGGTGATTTCGGAGACCCAGTACTTC	CASSLRSGGRVISETQYF
TRBV2	TRBJ2-2	NA	NA	TGTGCCACCGATAAAGGACTTAACACCGGGGAGCTGTTTTTT	CATDKGLNTGELFF
TRBV5-1	TRBJ1-1	NA	few	TGCGCCAGCAGCTTACCGGCCGAGAACACTGAAGCTTTCTTT	CASSLPAENTEAFF
TRBV4-2	TRBJ2-2	TRBD1	NA	TGTGCCAGCAGCCTAGGAATGCAGGGGGCCGGGGAGCTGTTTTTT	CASSLGMQGAGELFF
TRBV10-2	TRBJ1-1	NA	NA	TGCGCCAGCAGCCTACGGACAACAGGTGAAGCTTTCTTT	CASSLRTTGEAFF
TRBV30	TRBJ2-3	TRBD1	few	TGTGCCTGGGGCCCCGGACAGGGCATAAATACGCAGTATTTT	CAWGPGQGINTQYF